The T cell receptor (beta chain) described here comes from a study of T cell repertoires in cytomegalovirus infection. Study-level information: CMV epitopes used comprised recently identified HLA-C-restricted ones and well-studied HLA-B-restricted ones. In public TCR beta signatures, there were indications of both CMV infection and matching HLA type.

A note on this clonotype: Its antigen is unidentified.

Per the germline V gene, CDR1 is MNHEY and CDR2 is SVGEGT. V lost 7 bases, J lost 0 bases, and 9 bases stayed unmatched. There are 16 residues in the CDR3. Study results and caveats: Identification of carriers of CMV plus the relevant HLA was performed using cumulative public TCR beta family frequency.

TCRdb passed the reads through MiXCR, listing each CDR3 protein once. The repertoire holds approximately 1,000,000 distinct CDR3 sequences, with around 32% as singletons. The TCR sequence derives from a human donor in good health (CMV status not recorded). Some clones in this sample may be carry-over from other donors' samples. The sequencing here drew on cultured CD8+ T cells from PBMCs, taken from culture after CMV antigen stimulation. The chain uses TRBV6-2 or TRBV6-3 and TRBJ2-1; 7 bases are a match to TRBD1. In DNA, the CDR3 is TGTGCCAGCAACTCACAGGGGCCAAGCTCCTACAATGAGCAGTTCTTC. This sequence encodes CASNSQGPSSYNEQFF.